This passage covers 9 T cell receptor beta chains from one sample sequenced in a study of T cells in Graves' hyperthyroidism and ophthalmopathy. Amplification targeted TCR beta CDR3 regions from RNA transcripts. TCR CDR3 regions were first amplified by RT-PCR with HTBI primers. In TCRdb, the multiplex PCR reads were re-called with MiXCR into one record per CDR3 protein. The table shows about 560,000 distinct CDR3 sequences, with 16% occurring only once. The sequencing sample was made of blood. The receptors were sampled from a woman under 30 with Graves' hyperthyroidism.

The rearrangement uses TRBV12-3 or TRBV12-4 and TRBJ1-2; D is undetermined. V was trimmed by 5 bases and J by 7 bases, leaving 8 bases between them. The CDR3 covers 11 residues. CDR3 sequence: CASSRDVGYTF. The CDR3 region has the DNA TGTGCCAGCAGTCGGGATGTTGGCTACACCTTC.

The genes are TRBV5-1 and TRBJ2-7, with TRBD1 matching over 7 bases. The CDR3 loop spans 17 amino acids. CDR1 and CDR2 (germline): SGHRS, YFSETQ. V lost 0 bases and J lost 5; bases outside the gene matches: 14. This CDR3 reads CASSLGQGLGPLNEQYF. CDR3 nucleotides: TGCGCCAGCAGCTTGGGACAGGGCTTGGGGCCTTTGAACGAGCAGTACTTC.

This clonotype was seen ten or more times. J is TRBJ1-2 and V is TRBV3-1; D might be TRBD1 (6 bases). The CDR3 runs 14 residues. Germline V gives CDR1 LGHDT, CDR2 YNNKEL (reference sequence). The ends were cut back, 0 bases at V and 9 bases at J, with 14 bases in the middle. DNA of the CDR3: TGTGCCAGCAGCCAAGATCCTGGACAGCTGAGCTACACCTTC. It encodes CASSQDPGQLSYTF.

The chain uses TRBV6-1 and TRBJ1-5, with unresolved D. The CDR3 is made up of 15 amino acids. Germline CDR1 reads MNHNS; CDR2 reads SASEGT. The ends were cut back, 6 bases at V and 5 bases at J, with 17 bases in the middle. The chain's CDR3 is CASSQGPPGDQPQHF. For the CDR3, the DNA is TGTGCCAGCAGCCAAGGGCCCCCTGGCGATCAGCCCCAGCATTTT.

This clonotype was seen only a few times. This sequence joins TRBV7-2 and TRBJ2-7; D possibly corresponds to TRBD1 (5 bases). The J call may be wrong; the DNA end is better matched by TRBJ2-1. The CDR3 extends over 13 amino acids. CDR1 is SGHTA, CDR2 FQGNSA, per germline. The DNA of the CDR3 is TGTGCCAGCAGCTTAGCGCAGGGCTACGAGCAGTTCTTC. This codes for CASSLAQGYEQFF.

This clonotype was counted only a few times. This chain connects TRBV10-3 to TRBJ1-3; 7 bases are a match to TRBD1. Losses at the gene ends were 5 bases for V and 0 bases for J; bases not matched to a gene: 10. Germline CDR1 is ENHRY and CDR2 is SYGVKD. The CDR3 totals 17 residues. The CDR3 is CAISKNWDSDSGNTIYF. Here the CDR3 DNA reads TGTGCCATCAGTAAAAACTGGGACAGCGACTCTGGAAACACCATATATTTT.

This clonotype came up many times. The CDR3 region has the DNA TGTGCCAGCAGTCCAAACGACCTGGGAAATACGCAGTATTTT. Its translation is CASSPNDLGNTQYF. The chain combines TRBV12-3 or TRBV12-4 with TRBJ2-3; D remains ambiguous. V was trimmed by 5 bases and J by 7 bases, leaving 16 bases between them. The CDR3 is 14 residues long.

J is TRBJ1-2 and V is TRBV5-1; unclear D gene. This CDR3 has 14 residues. From germline, CDR1 is SGHRS and CDR2 YFSETQ. V was shortened by 0 bases and J by 5 bases, with 11 bases between the two germline ends. The CDR3 nucleotides are TGCGCCAGCAGCTTGGCGGCAGGCCCATATGGCTACACCTTC. It encodes CASSLAAGPYGYTF.

V is TRBV6-2 or TRBV6-3 and J is TRBJ1-2; D uncertain. This CDR3 spans 15 amino acids. Trimming cost V 6 bases and J 4 bases, with 18 bases left between them. Germline loops: CDR1 MNHEY, CDR2 SVGEGT. CDR3 in amino acids: CASRPADTVIYGYTF. The CDR3 DNA reads TGTGCCAGCAGACCCGCAGACACGGTTATCTATGGCTACACCTTC.